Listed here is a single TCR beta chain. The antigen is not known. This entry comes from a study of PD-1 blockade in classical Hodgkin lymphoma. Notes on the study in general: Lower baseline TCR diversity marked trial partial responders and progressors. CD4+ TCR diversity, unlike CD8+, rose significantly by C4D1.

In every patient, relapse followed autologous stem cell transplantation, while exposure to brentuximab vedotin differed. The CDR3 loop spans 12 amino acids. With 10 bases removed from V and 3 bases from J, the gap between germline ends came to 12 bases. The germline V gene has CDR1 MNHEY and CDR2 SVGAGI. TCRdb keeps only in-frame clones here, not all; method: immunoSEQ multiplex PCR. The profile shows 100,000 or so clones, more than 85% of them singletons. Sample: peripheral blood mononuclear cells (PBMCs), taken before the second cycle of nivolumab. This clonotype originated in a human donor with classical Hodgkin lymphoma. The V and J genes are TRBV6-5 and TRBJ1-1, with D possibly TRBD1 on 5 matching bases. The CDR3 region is CATTRGDTEAFF. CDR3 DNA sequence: TGTGCCACCACACGGGGGGACACTGAAGCTTTCTTT.